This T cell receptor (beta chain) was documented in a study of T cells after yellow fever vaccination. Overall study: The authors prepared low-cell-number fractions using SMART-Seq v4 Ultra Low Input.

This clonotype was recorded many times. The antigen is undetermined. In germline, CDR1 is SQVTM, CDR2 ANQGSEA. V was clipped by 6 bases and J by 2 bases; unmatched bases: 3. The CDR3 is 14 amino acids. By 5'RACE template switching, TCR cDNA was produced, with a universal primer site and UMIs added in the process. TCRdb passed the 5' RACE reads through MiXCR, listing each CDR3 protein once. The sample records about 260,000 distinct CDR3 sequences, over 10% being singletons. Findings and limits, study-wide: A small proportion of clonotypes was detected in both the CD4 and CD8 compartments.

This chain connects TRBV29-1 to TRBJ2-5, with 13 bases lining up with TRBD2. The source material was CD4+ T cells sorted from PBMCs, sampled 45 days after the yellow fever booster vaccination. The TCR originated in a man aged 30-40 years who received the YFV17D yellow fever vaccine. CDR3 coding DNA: TGCAGCGTGGGACTAGCGGGAAGACAAGAGACCCAGTACTTC. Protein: CSVGLAGRQETQYF.